The 3 T cell receptor beta chains in this list originate from one sample, sequenced in a study of OX40 agonist ivuxolimab in advanced cancers. Only in-frame clones appear in the TCRdb table, and some are missing; sequencing was by immunoSEQ multiplex PCR. The table records over 10,000 clones, around nine tenths of them present only once. Sequencing used CD4+ or CD8+ T cells sorted from blood, obtained in a trial of the OX40 agonist ivuxolimab. These TCRs come from an adult with an advanced solid tumor such as melanoma, head and neck, liver or kidney cancer.

This clone came up once. The chain employs TRBV7-9 and TRBJ2-7; 9 bases match TRBD1. The CDR3 contains 15 residues. Germline V gene lookup returns CDR1 SEHNR and CDR2 FQNEAQ (reference sequence). V trimming: 6 bases; J trimming: 5 bases; junction bases outside the gene matches: 11. This chain's CDR3 is CASSPGTGISDEQYF. CDR3 sequence (DNA): TGTGCCAGCAGTCCCGGGACAGGGATTTCGGACGAGCAGTACTTC. Full variable domain (missing parts from reference TRBV7-9 and TRBJ2-7): DTGVSQNPRHKITKRGQNVTFRCDPISEHNRLYWYRQTLGQGPEFLTYFQNEAQLEKSRLLSDRFSAERPKGSFSTLEIQRTEQGDSAMYLCASSPGTGISDEQYFGPGTRLTVT.

The chain has TRBV10-1 and TRBJ2-3; possible D gene TRBD2, 6 bases. The germline V and J ends were trimmed by 0 bases and 3 bases, with 13 bases remaining between them. The germline V gene has CDR1 WNHNN and CDR2 SYGVQD (reference sequence). This CDR3 is 16 amino acids long. The CDR3 here is CASSESGGYLTDTQYF. CDR3 nucleotides: TGCGCCAGCAGTGAGTCCGGGGGTTACCTAACAGATACGCAGTATTTT.

This chain connects TRBV5-1 to TRBJ2-2; D may be TRBD1 (5 bases). The CDR3 sequence is 15 residues long. Germline assignment: CDR1 SGHRS and CDR2 YFSETQ. The ends were cut back, 0 bases at V and 7 bases at J, with 13 bases in the middle. The CDR3 coding sequence is TGCGCCAGCAGCTTGGTCTCAGGGTATAACGGGGAGCTGTTTTTT. Protein product: CASSLVSGYNGELFF.